Each of the 25 T cell receptor beta chains below was sequenced from the same sample in a study of cytomegalovirus exposure and HLA in healthy donors. Vbeta (60) and Jbeta (13) primers were used in the PCR. Profiling relied on immunoSEQ multiplex PCR, and the TCRdb table lists in-frame clones only, not all of them. The sample contains 110,000 to 150,000 clones, approximately 80% of which appear only once. Sequencing was done on a sample of PBMCs. These receptors were collected from a male donor in good health and CMV-seronegative.

The chain couples TRBV30 to TRBJ1-3; no clear D. With 3 bases removed from V and 1 base from J, the gap between germline ends came to 7 bases. This CDR3 contains 13 residues. Per the germline V gene, CDR1 is GTSNPN and CDR2 is SVGIG (reference sequence). CDR3 sequence reads: CAWRQESGNTIYF. The CDR3, as DNA: TGTGCCTGGAGGCAGGAATCTGGAAACACCATATATTTT.

The chain has TRBV28 and TRBJ2-6; 7 bases are shared with TRBD1. The CDR3 has 16 residues. J gave up 0 bases and V 8 bases, and 7 bases lay outside the gene matches. Germline loops: CDR1 MDHEN, CDR2 SYDVKM. CDR3 residues: CASLGGQSSGANVLTF. The CDR3 nucleotides read TGTGCCAGCCTTGGGGGACAGTCCTCTGGGGCCAACGTCCTGACTTTC.

The J gene is TRBJ2-6, the V gene TRBV7-2, with a possible D match to TRBD2 (5 bases). The germline gives CDR1 SGHTA, CDR2 FQGNSA. The V gene lost 5 bases and the J gene lost 4 bases, with 12 bases spanning the gap. The CDR3 runs 15 residues. This chain's CDR3 is CASSPTRVGANVLTF. CDR3 DNA: TGTGCCAGCAGCCCTACTAGGGTAGGGGCCAACGTCCTGACTTTC.

V is TRBV9 and J is TRBJ2-1, with TRBD2 identical over 7 bases. The germline V gene encodes CDR1 SGDLS and CDR2 YYNGEE. The ends lost 3 bases at V and 8 bases at J; junction bases unmatched: 14. The CDR3 has 16 residues. The CDR3 loop reads CASSDPGRGILYEQFF. In DNA, the CDR3 is TGTGCCAGCAGCGATCCTGGGCGGGGGATTTTGTATGAGCAGTTCTTC.

This chain joins TRBV18 and TRBJ1-5, with unresolved D. V lost 2 bases, J lost 1 base, and 6 bases lay in between. Looked up from germline, CDR1 is KGHSH and CDR2 is LQKENI. The CDR3 spans 14 residues. In nucleotides, the CDR3 is TGTGCCAGCTCACCAGTGCAGAGCAATCAGCCCCAGCATTTT. Translating it yields CASSPVQSNQPQHF. Full variable domain (outside the CDR3, taken from reference TRBV18 and TRBJ1-5): NAGVMQNPRHLVRRRGQEARLRCSPMKGHSHVYWYRQLPEEGLKFMVYLQKENIIDESGMPKERFSAEFPKEGPSILRIQQVVRGDSAAYFCASSPVQSNQPQHFGDGTRLSIL.

This chain links TRBV21-1 with TRBJ2-3; TRBD1, the table's D call, lacks a check against the DNA. TRBV21-1 is deemed a pseudogene. This CDR3 has 22 residues. The CDR3 here is CASSKEIRDRGRTASSTDTQYF. The CDR3 DNA is TGTGCCAGCAGCAAGGAAATCAGGGACAGGGGGCGCACTGCTTCTAGCACAGATACGCAGTATTTT.

This clone is a singleton in its sample. The CDR3 DNA is TGTGCCAGCAGCTTTTCCCAGGGCTCCTACAATGAGCAGTTCTTC. Protein product: CASSFSQGSYNEQFF. This chain links TRBV7-2 with TRBJ2-1, with a possible D match to TRBD1 (5 bases). Trimming removed 3 bases from V and 0 bases from J, with 9 bases in between. The germline V gene has CDR1 SGHTA and CDR2 FQGNSA. The CDR3 has 15 amino acids.

The V gene is TRBV19, the J gene TRBJ2-3, with TRBD2 matching over 9 bases. The CDR3 runs 14 residues. Losses at the gene ends were 2 bases for V and 5 bases for J; bases not matched to a gene: 2. CDR1 LNHDA and CDR2 SQIVND come from the germline V gene (reference sequence). CDR3 in amino acids: CASSIKRGVDTQYF. CDR3 nucleotide sequence: TGTGCCAGTAGTATAAAGCGGGGGGTAGATACGCAGTATTTT.

This clone appeared a single time. This sequence joins TRBV10-2 and TRBJ2-7; TRBD2 might be the D (6 bases). CDR1 is WSHSY, CDR2 SAAADI, per germline. V lost 7 bases and J 2 bases, leaving 24 bases between the germline ends. The CDR3 totals 17 residues. The CDR3 spells CASTDVGFGSLTYEQYF. CDR3 DNA: TGCGCCAGCACAGACGTGGGCTTCGGGAGCTTAACCTACGAGCAGTACTTC.

The J gene is TRBJ2-1, the V gene TRBV7-2; TRBD1 might be the D (5 bases). The CDR3 runs 15 residues. Trimming left V 5 bases short and J 5 bases short, with 16 bases between. Germline loops: CDR1 SGHTA, CDR2 FQGNSA. The CDR3 sequence: CASSRQQQGHNEQFF. CDR3 DNA: TGTGCCAGCAGCCGTCAACAGCAGGGCCACAATGAGCAGTTCTTC.

V is TRBV9 and J is TRBJ2-1; D is perhaps TRBD2 (7 bases). CDR3 size: 14 residues. CDR1 and CDR2 from the germline V gene are SGDLS and YYNGEE. V lost 0 bases and J 13 bases, leaving 17 bases between the germline ends. The CDR3 region has the DNA TGTGCCAGCAGCGTAGATCTTTCGGGGGGCGGACAGTTCTTC. Amino acid sequence: CASSVDLSGGGQFF. Looking up the rest from reference TRBV9 and TRBJ2-1 gives the full variable domain: DSGVTQTPKHLITATGQRVTLRCSPRSGDLSVYWYQQSLDQGLQFLIQYYNGEERAKGNILERFSAQQFPDLHSELNLSSLELGDSALYFCASSVDLSGGGQFFGPGTRLTVL.

This sequence joins TRBV5-1 and TRBJ1-2, with 12 bases lining up with TRBD1. Germline lookup yields CDR1 SGHRS and CDR2 YFSETQ. The CDR3 is 17 residues long. Trimming removed 4 bases from V and 7 bases from J; junction bases left unmatched: 14. The CDR3 coding sequence is TGCGCCAGCAGCCACGGCTTGGCGGGACAGGGGGCGGGTGGCTACACCTTC. Protein sequence: CASSHGLAGQGAGGYTF.

The rearrangement uses TRBV19 and TRBJ2-4, with 9 bases identical to TRBD1. V dropped 10 bases and J dropped 0; count of bases not matched to a gene: 4. The germline V gene has CDR1 LNHDA and CDR2 SQIVND (reference sequence). The CDR3 runs to 14 residues. CDR3: CATTGGKAKNIQYF. The CDR3 nucleotides are TGTGCCACCACAGGGGGCAAAGCCAAAAACATTCAGTACTTC.

In regard to this clone: This sample also contains other DNA sequences that code for the same CDR3. V is TRBV6-1 and J is TRBJ1-1, with TRBD1 as a possible D gene (6 bases). Germline lookup yields CDR1 MNHNS and CDR2 SASEGT. The CDR3 is 12 amino acids. The V gene lost 6 bases and the J gene lost 4 bases, with 9 bases spanning the gap. CDR3 protein: CASREQGTEAFF. The CDR3 nucleotides read TGTGCCAGCAGAGAACAGGGCACTGAAGCTTTCTTT.

The genes are TRBV4-1 and TRBJ2-5; possibly TRBD2 for D (5 bases). The CDR3 runs to 13 residues. Trimming pared 6 bases from V and 4 bases from J, leaving 12 bases between. The germline V gene has CDR1 MGHRA and CDR2 YSYEKL. CDR3 sequence (DNA): TGCGCCAGCAGTTATAGCGATCGAGAGACCCAGTACTTC. Translated: CASSYSDRETQYF.

The rearrangement uses TRBV13 and TRBJ1-3, with D perhaps matching TRBD1 (6 bases). Germline V gene lookup returns CDR1 PRHDT and CDR2 FYEKMQ (reference sequence). Trimming pared 3 bases from V and 6 bases from J, leaving 12 bases between. CDR3 length equals 14 residues. The CDR3 here is CASSFQQGENTIYF. The CDR3 DNA reads TGTGCCAGCAGCTTTCAACAGGGAGAAAACACCATATATTTT. Looking up the rest from reference TRBV13 and TRBJ1-3 gives the full variable domain: AAGVIQSPRHLIKEKRETATLKCYPIPRHDTVYWYQQGPGQDPQFLISFYEKMQSDKGSIPDRFSAQQFSDYHSELNMSSLELGDSALYFCASSFQQGENTIYFGEGSWLTVV.

The chain joins TRBV7-8 to TRBJ1-6, with 9 nucleotides matching TRBD1. Germline V CDR1 and CDR2: SGHVS, FQNEAQ. The CDR3 sequence is 15 residues long. Losses at the gene ends were 3 bases for V and 9 bases for J; bases not matched to a gene: 6. The CDR3 DNA follows: TGTGCCAGCAGCTTGGGACAGGGTGGGACTTCACCCCTCCACTTT. This sequence encodes CASSLGQGGTSPLHF.

The chain recombines TRBV28 with TRBJ1-1; D unresolved. The CDR3 covers 17 residues. V lost 1 base to trimming and J lost 0 bases, with 15 bases between them. Germline V gene sequence: CDR1 MDHEN, CDR2 SYDVKM. The CDR3 loop is CASSLYVNGLVNTEAFF. CDR3 nucleotides: TGTGCCAGCAGTTTATACGTAAATGGGCTGGTGAACACTGAAGCTTTCTTT. Using reference TRBV28 and TRBJ1-1 for the parts outside the CDR3, the full variable domain is DVKVTQSSRYLVKRTGEKVFLECVQDMDHENMFWYRQDPGLGLRLIYFSYDVKMKEKGDIPEGYSVSREKKERFSLILESASTNQTSMYLCASSLYVNGLVNTEAFFGQGTRLTVV.

V gene TRBV4-1 combines with J gene TRBJ1-2; D is possibly TRBD1 (5 bases). The germline V gene has CDR1 MGHRA and CDR2 YSYEKL. V lost 0 bases, J lost 4 bases, and 12 bases lay in between. The CDR3 is 15 residues long. The CDR3 sequence: CASSQEPITGYGYTF. CDR3 sequence (DNA): TGCGCCAGCAGCCAAGAACCTATAACAGGCTATGGCTACACCTTC.

On this clone itself: The junction departs from germline at one end; a sequencing error may be responsible. V gene TRBV7-9 combines with J gene TRBJ2-7; D possibly corresponds to TRBD1 (6 bases). The CDR3 consists of 12 residues. Germline lookup yields CDR1 SEHNR and CDR2 FQNEAQ (reference sequence). CDR3 DNA sequence: TGTTCCAGCGAACGCCAGGGGAGTGAGCAGTACTTC. Amino acids: CSSERQGSEQYF.

The V and J genes are TRBV10-3 and TRBJ1-4; possible D gene TRBD1, 5 bases. The CDR3 totals 13 residues. V was cut by 8 bases and J by 6 bases, with 13 bases left in between. Germline V CDR1 and CDR2: ENHRY, SYGVKD. The DNA for the CDR3 is TGTGCCATCTCTCCCGGGGGGGATGAAAAACTGTTTTTT. Protein sequence: CAISPGGDEKLFF.

J is TRBJ1-5 and V is TRBV29-1; 9 bases are a match to TRBD1. The CDR3 runs to 14 residues. Germline CDR1 SQVTM, CDR2 ANQGSEA. The J segment lost 5 bases and the V segment lost 4 bases, leaving 6 bases of the junction unmatched. This CDR3 reads CSVGGQGDHQPQHF. For the CDR3, the DNA is TGCAGCGTTGGGGGACAGGGCGACCATCAGCCCCAGCATTTT.

The chain joins TRBV5-1 to TRBJ1-2; 10 positions agree with TRBD1. The CDR3 has 15 amino acids. V lost 4 bases and J lost 2; bases outside the gene matches: 5. CDR1 is SGHRS, CDR2 YFSETQ, per germline. The CDR3 nucleotides read TGCGCCAGCAGCATTAGGACAGGGGGGAACTATGGCTACACCTTC. This codes for CASSIRTGGNYGYTF.

This clone has only a few counts. The chain is built from TRBV6-1 and TRBJ1-2; 9 nucleotides line up with TRBD1. CDR3 length: 15 amino acids. Trimming removed 11 bases from V and 8 bases from J; junction bases left unmatched: 18. CDR1 MNHNS and CDR2 SASEGT come from the germline V gene. This chain's CDR3 is CAAIFLTGGAGGYTF. CDR3 DNA: TGTGCCGCAATCTTTTTAACAGGGGGCGCGGGAGGCTACACCTTC.

The chain uses TRBV2 and TRBJ1-1, with D unresolved. The V gene's germline CDR1 is SNHLY and CDR2 FYNNEI. The CDR3 has 12 residues. V dropped 3 bases and J dropped 6 bases, with 8 bases sitting between them. CDR3 residues: CASSDSFAEAFF. Here the CDR3 DNA reads TGTGCCAGCAGTGACAGTTTCGCTGAAGCTTTCTTT.